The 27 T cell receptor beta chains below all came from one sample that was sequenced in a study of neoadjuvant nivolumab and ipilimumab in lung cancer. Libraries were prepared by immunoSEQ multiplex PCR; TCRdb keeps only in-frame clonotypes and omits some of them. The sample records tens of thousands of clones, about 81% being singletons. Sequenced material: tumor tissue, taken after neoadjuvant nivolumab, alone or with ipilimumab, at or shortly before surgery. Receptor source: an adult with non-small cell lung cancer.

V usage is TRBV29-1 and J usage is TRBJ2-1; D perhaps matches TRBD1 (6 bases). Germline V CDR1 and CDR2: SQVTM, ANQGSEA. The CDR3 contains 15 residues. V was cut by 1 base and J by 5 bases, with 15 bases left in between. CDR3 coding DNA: TGCAGCGTTGAAGTTTCGCCAGGGACAAACAATGAGCAGTTCTTC. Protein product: CSVEVSPGTNNEQFF.

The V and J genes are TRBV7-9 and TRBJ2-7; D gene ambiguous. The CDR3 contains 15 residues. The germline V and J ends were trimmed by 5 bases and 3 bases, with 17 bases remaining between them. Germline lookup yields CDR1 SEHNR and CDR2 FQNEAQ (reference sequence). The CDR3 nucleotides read TGTGCCAGCAGCCCAGACACCGGGCCCTACTACGAGCAGTACTTC. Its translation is CASSPDTGPYYEQYF.

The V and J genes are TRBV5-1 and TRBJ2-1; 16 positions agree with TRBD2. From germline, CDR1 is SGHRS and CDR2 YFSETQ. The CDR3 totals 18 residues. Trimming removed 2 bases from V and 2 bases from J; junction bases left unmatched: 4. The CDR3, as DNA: TGCGCCAGCAGCTTCCCCGGGACTAGCGGGAGGGCCTACAATGAGCAGTTCTTC. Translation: CASSFPGTSGRAYNEQFF.

Written as DNA, the CDR3 is TGTGCCAGCAGCTTAGGAACGCTTTACGAGCAGTACTTC. It codes for CASSLGTLYEQYF. V is TRBV7-2 and J is TRBJ2-7; D not resolved. Trimming stripped 1 base from V and 4 bases from J, with 8 bases between. CDR3 size: 13 residues. Per germline, CDR1 SGHTA and CDR2 FQGNSA.

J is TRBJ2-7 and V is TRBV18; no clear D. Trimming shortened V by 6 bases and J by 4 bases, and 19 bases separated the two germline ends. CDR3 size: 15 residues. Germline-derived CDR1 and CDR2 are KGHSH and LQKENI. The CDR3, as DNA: TGTGCCAGCTCCCCGGACCTTACGTCTAGATACGAGCAGTACTTC. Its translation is CASSPDLTSRYEQYF.

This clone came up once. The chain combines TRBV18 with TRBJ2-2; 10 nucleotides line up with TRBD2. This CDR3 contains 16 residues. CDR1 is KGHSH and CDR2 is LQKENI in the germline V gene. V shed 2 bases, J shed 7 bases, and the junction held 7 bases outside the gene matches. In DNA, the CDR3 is TGTGCCAGCTCACCAGCTAGCGGGAGCGACGGCGGGGAGCTGTTTTTT. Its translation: CASSPASGSDGGELFF.

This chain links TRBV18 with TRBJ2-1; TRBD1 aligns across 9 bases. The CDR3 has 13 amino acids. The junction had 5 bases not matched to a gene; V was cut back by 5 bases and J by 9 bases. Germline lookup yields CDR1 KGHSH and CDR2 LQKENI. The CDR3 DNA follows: TGTGCCAGCTCATTCGGACAGGGGCTTGAGCAGTTCTTC. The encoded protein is CASSFGQGLEQFF.

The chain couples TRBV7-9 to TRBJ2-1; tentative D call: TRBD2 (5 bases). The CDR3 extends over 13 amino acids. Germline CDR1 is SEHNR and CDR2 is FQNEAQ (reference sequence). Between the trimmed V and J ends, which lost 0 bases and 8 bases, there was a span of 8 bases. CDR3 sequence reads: CASSLAAGDEQFF. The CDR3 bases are TGTGCCAGCAGCTTAGCGGCCGGGGATGAGCAGTTCTTC.

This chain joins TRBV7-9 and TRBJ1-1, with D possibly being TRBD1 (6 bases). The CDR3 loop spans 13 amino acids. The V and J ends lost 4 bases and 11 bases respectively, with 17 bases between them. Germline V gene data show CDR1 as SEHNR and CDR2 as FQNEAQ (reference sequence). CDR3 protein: CASSSSGGGKAFF. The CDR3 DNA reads TGTGCCAGCAGCTCATCTGGGGGGGGCAAGGCTTTCTTT.

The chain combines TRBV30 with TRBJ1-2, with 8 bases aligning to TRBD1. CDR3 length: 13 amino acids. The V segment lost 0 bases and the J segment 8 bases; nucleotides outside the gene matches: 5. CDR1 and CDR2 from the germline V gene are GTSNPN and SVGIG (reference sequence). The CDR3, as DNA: TGTGCCTGGAGTGTTCAGGGGGCGGGAGGCTACACCTTC. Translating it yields CAWSVQGAGGYTF.

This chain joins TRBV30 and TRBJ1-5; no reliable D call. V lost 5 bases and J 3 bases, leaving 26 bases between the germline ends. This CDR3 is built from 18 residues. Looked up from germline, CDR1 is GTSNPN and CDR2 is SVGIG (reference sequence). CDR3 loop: CAWAPVRAQRDINQPQHF. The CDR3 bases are TGTGCCTGGGCCCCCGTGCGGGCCCAGAGGGATATCAATCAGCCCCAGCATTTT.

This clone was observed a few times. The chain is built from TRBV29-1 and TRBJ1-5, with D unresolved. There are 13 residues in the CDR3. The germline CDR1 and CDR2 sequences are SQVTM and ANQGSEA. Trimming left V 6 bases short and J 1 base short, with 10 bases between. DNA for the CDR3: TGCAGCGTGCAGTTGTCCAGCAATCAGCCCCAGCATTTT. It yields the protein CSVQLSSNQPQHF.

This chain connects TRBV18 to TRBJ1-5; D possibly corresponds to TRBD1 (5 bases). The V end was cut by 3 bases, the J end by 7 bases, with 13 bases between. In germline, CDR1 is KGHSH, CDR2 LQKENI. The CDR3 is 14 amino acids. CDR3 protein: CASSPGKGDQPQHF. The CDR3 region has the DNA TGTGCCAGCTCACCTGGAAAAGGGGACCAGCCCCAGCATTTT.

CDR3 nucleotides: TGTGCCAGCAGTGGAGGGACTTGGACTGGCCTAACCTACGAGCAGTACTTC. Residues: CASSGGTWTGLTYEQYF. The chain combines TRBV6-1 with TRBJ2-7, with a weak D call TRBD2 (6 bases). CDR1 and CDR2 (germline): MNHNS, SASEGT. This CDR3 has 17 amino acids. The ends were cut back, 4 bases at V and 2 bases at J, with 21 bases in the middle.

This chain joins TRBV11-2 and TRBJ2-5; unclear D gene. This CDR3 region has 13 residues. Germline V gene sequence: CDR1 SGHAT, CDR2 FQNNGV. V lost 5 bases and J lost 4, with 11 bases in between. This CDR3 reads CASSVGWAETQYF. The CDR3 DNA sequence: TGTGCCAGCAGCGTAGGATGGGCAGAGACCCAGTACTTC.

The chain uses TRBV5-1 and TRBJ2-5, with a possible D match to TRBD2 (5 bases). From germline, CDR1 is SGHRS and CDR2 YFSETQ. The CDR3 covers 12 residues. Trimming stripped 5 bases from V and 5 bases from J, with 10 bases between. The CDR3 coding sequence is TGCGCCAGCAGGGCCGAGGGCGAGACCCAGTACTTC. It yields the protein CASRAEGETQYF.

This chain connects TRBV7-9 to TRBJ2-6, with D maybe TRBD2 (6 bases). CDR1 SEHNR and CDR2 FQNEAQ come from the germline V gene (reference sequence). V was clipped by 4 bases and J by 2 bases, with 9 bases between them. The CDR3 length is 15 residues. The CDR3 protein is CASSYGSAGANVLTF. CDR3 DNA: TGTGCCAGCAGCTACGGGAGTGCTGGGGCCAACGTCCTGACTTTC.

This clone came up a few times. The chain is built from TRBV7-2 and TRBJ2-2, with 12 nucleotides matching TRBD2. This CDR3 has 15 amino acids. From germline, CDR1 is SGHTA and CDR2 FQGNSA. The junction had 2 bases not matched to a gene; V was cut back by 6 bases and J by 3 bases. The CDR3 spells CASRGLAGHTGELFF. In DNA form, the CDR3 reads TGTGCCAGCAGGGGACTAGCGGGTCACACCGGGGAGCTGTTTTTT.

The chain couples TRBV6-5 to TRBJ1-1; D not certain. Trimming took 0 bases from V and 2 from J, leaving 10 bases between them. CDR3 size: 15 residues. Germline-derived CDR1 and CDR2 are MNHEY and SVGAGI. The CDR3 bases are TGTGCCAGCAGTTACTCTTCCCACGGAAACACTGAAGCTTTCTTT. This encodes CASSYSSHGNTEAFF.

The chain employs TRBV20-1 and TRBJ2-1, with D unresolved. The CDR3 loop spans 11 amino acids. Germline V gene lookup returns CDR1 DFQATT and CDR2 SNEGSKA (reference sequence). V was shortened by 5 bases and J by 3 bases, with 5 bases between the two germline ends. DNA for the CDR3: TGCAGTGCTTCCAGCTACAATGAGCAGTTCTTC. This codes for CSASSYNEQFF.

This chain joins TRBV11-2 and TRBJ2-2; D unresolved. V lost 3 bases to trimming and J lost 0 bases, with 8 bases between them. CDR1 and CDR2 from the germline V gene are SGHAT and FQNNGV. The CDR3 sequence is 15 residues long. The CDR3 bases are TGTGCCAGCAGCTTTGAAGGGTCGAACACCGGGGAGCTGTTTTTT. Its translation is CASSFEGSNTGELFF.

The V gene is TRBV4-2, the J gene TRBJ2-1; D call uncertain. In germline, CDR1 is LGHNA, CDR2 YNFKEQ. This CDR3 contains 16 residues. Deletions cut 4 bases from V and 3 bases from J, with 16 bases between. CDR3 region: CASSPGFGSYYNEQFF. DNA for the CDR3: TGTGCCAGCAGCCCCGGGTTCGGCAGTTACTACAATGAGCAGTTCTTC.

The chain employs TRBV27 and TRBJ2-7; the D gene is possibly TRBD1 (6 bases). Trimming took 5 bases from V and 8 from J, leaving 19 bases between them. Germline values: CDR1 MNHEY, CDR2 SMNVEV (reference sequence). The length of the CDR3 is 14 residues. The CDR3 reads CASSPDSYLRQQYF. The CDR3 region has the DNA TGTGCCAGCAGTCCGGACAGCTATTTGCGGCAGCAGTACTTC.

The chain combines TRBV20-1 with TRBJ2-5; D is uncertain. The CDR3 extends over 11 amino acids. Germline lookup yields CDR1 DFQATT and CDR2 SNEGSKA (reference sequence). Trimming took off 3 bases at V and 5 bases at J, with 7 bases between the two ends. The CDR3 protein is CSARKEETQYF. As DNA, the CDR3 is TGCAGTGCTAGGAAGGAGGAGACCCAGTACTTC.

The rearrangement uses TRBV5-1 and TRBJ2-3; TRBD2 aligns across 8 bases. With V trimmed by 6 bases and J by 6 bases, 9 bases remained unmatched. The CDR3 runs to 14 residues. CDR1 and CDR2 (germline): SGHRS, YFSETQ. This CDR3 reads CASKSGSPWDTQYF. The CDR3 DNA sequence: TGCGCCAGCAAGAGCGGGAGCCCCTGGGATACGCAGTATTTT.

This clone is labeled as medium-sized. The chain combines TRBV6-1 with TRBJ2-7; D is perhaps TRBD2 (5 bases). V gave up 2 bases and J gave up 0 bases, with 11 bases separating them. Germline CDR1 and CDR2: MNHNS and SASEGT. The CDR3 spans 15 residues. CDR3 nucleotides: TGTGCCAGCAGTGAATGGGTGGGGAGCTCCTACGAGCAGTACTTC. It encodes CASSEWVGSSYEQYF.

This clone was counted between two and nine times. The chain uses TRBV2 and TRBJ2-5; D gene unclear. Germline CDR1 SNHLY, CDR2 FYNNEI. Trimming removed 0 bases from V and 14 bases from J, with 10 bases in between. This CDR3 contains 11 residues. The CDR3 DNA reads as TGTGCCAGCAGTGAAGCGCGGCATCCTTACTTC. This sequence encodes CASSEARHPYF.